The 32 T cell receptor beta chains listed next were all sequenced from one sample in a study of blood T cells in healthy people across ages. A second about 7 to 12 cycle PCR used barcoded and J-beta primers. TCRdb used MiXCR to reprocess the 5' RACE reads, holding one entry per CDR3 protein. The sample yields almost 550,000 distinct CDR3 sequences, about 24% seen once. The data were also submitted as part of a second study, on T cells of mothers and their children.

The sample comprised blood. Receptors originate from a boy aged 5-17 years in good health.

This clonotype showed up just a few times. J is TRBJ2-3 and V is TRBV28; the D is unclear. Trimming stripped 3 bases from V and 0 bases from J, with 16 bases between. The CDR3 covers 17 residues. Germline V gene sequence: CDR1 MDHEN, CDR2 SYDVKM. The CDR3 here is CASSFFFARQSTDTQYF. In DNA, the CDR3 is TGTGCCAGCAGTTTTTTTTTTGCCAGACAAAGCACAGATACGCAGTATTTT.

As concerns this clonotype: This may be a read error, as it is one base from a much larger clone. The chain has TRBV12-3 or TRBV12-4 and TRBJ2-4, with TRBD2 matching 10 bases. The CDR3 totals 16 residues. CDR3 nucleotides: TGTGCCGGCAGTTTAGCGGGAGGCGTAGCCAAAAACATTCAGTACTTC. Its protein is CAGSLAGGVAKNIQYF.

The CDR3 DNA reads TGCAGCGGGGGGACAGGGAGGGGATACGAGCAGTACTTC. This codes for CSGGTGRGYEQYF. V is TRBV29-1 and J is TRBJ2-7, with 9 bases fitting TRBD1. Germline-derived CDR1 and CDR2 are SQVTM and ANQGSEA. Unmatched junction bases numbered 8, after V lost 7 bases and J lost 4 bases. The CDR3 contains 13 residues.

The chain couples TRBV7-9 to TRBJ2-1; D remains unclear. The DNA end is a closer match to TRBJ2-5, so the J assignment may be wrong. The germline V gene has CDR1 SEHNR and CDR2 FQNEAQ (reference sequence). The CDR3 runs 13 residues. The CDR3 loop is CASSVALQETQYF. The CDR3, as DNA: TGTGCCAGCAGCGTGGCGCTACAAGAGACCCAGTACTTC.

This clonotype was detected only a few times. The junction departs from the called germline gene at one end, perhaps through a read error. V usage is TRBV12-3 or TRBV12-4 and J usage is TRBJ2-5, with 14 bases lining up with TRBD2. TRBJ2-1 explains the end of the DNA better; the J call may be wrong. The CDR3 has 17 amino acids. The CDR3 DNA follows: TGTGCCAGCAGTGGACTAGCGGGAGGCCGTTCCTACAATGAACAGTTCTTC. It translates to CASSGLAGGRSYNEQFF.

This clonotype was seen a few times. The rearrangement joins TRBV28 to TRBJ2-5; TRBD2 might be the D (6 bases). Trimming took off 7 bases at V and 3 bases at J, with 12 bases between the two ends. The V gene's germline CDR1 is MDHEN and CDR2 SYDVKM. The CDR3 covers 13 residues. CDR3 protein: CASTQAGKETQYF. DNA of the CDR3: TGTGCCAGCACGCAGGCGGGAAAAGAGACCCAGTACTTC.

The V gene is TRBV20-1, the J gene TRBJ2-7; 10 bases are a match to TRBD2. V lost 0 bases to trimming and J lost 0 bases; unmatched junction nucleotides: 5. This CDR3 contains 16 residues. CDR1 and CDR2 from the germline V gene are DFQATT and SNEGSKA (reference sequence). CDR3 region: CSARDLSGGDSYEQYF. DNA for the CDR3: TGCAGTGCTAGAGATCTAAGCGGGGGGGACTCCTACGAGCAGTACTTC.

This clonotype turned up a few times. The rearrangement links TRBV2 to TRBJ2-7; D tentatively fits TRBD1 or TRBD2 (5 bases each). Looked up from germline, CDR1 is SNHLY and CDR2 is FYNNEI. The CDR3 has 13 residues. V lost 8 bases to trimming and J lost 3 bases, with 14 bases between them. CDR3: CASLGDRDYEQYF. The CDR3 nucleotides read TGTGCCAGCCTTGGGGACCGGGACTACGAGCAGTACTTC.

A few counts support this clonotype. The V and J genes are TRBV28 and TRBJ1-4; D possibly corresponds to TRBD1 (5 bases). CDR3 length: 14 residues. The ends were cut back, 3 bases at V and 7 bases at J, with 12 bases in the middle. Germline CDR1 is MDHEN and CDR2 is SYDVKM. The CDR3 spells CASSFSDTGEKLFF. Here the CDR3 DNA reads TGTGCCAGCAGTTTCTCGGACACAGGTGAAAAACTGTTTTTT.

This clonotype was counted between two and nine times. Here the CDR3 DNA reads TGCGCCAGCAGCTTGGGGCAGCCGTCCTCTGGAAACACCATATATTTT. It is translated as CASSLGQPSSGNTIYF. The chain uses TRBV5-1 and TRBJ1-3; D gene ambiguous. CDR1 and CDR2 (germline): SGHRS, YFSETQ. Trimming shortened V by 0 bases and J by 0 bases, and 10 bases separated the two germline ends. The CDR3 extends over 16 amino acids.

This chain links TRBV20-1 with TRBJ2-5, with D perhaps matching TRBD1 (5 bases). The J call may not be correct, given that the DNA end is closer to TRBJ2-1. Germline V CDR1 and CDR2: DFQATT, SNEGSKA (reference sequence). The CDR3 extends over 12 amino acids. The CDR3 nucleotides are TGCAGTGTCCGGACACCCCACAATGAGCAGTTCTTC. Its translation is CSVRTPHNEQFF.

The chain is built from TRBV29-1 and TRBJ1-1; 7 nucleotides agree with TRBD1. The CDR3 has 12 amino acids. With V trimmed by 7 bases and J by 5 bases, 7 bases remained unmatched. In germline, CDR1 is SQVTM, CDR2 ANQGSEA. The CDR3 here is CSGRQGNTEAFF. The CDR3 DNA is TGCAGCGGACGACAGGGAAATACTGAAGCTTTCTTT. The full variable domain, completed using reference TRBV29-1 and TRBJ1-1, is SAVISQKPSRDICQRGTSLTIQCQVDSQVTMMFWYRQQPGQSLTLIATANQGSEATYESGFVIDKFPISRPNLTFSTLTVSNMSPEDSSIYLCSGRQGNTEAFFGQGTRLTVV.

This clonotype was seen more than once but under ten times. The V and J genes are TRBV6-2 or TRBV6-3 and TRBJ2-5, with D maybe TRBD2 (5 bases). Trimming shortened V by 6 bases and J by 6 bases, and 17 bases separated the two germline ends. Germline CDR1 and CDR2: MNHEY and SVGEGT. The CDR3 is 14 residues long. CDR3 protein: CASSPDSSGKTQYF. CDR3 coding DNA: TGTGCCAGCAGCCCGGACTCAAGCGGAAAGACCCAGTACTTC.

CDR3 DNA: TGTGCCAGCATGGGGGATCTCTACACCGGGGAGCTGTTTTTT. It yields the protein CASMGDLYTGELFF. The chain is built from TRBV12-3 or TRBV12-4 and TRBJ2-2; either TRBD1 or TRBD2 may fit D (5 bases each). The CDR3 runs to 14 residues. V was clipped by 7 bases and J by 3 bases, with 12 bases between them.

The genes are TRBV7-3 and TRBJ2-5; D possibly corresponds to TRBD2 (6 bases). This CDR3 is 14 amino acids long. Germline V lookup: CDR1 SGHTA, CDR2 FQGTGA. Trimming took off 1 base at V and 4 bases at J, with 10 bases between the two ends. CDR3 sequence: CASSLMGGGETQYF. The CDR3 DNA sequence: TGTGCCAGCAGCTTAATGGGGGGAGGAGAGACCCAGTACTTC.

The chain has TRBV6-5 and TRBJ2-3, with a tentative D call TRBD1 (6 bases). Between the trimmed V and J ends, which lost 2 bases and 1 base, there was a span of 13 bases. CDR1 MNHEY and CDR2 SVGAGI come from the germline V gene. The CDR3 length is 16 residues. CDR3 bases: TGTGCCAGCAGTTACGGCTGGGCAGGGGGCACAGATACGCAGTATTTT. Translated: CASSYGWAGGTDTQYF.

This clonotype was recorded many times. The chain is built from TRBV18 and TRBJ2-5; unclear D gene. CDR1 is KGHSH and CDR2 is LQKENI in the germline V gene. CDR3 length: 13 amino acids. The ends were cut back, 1 base at V and 5 bases at J, with 8 bases in the middle. The CDR3 here is CASSPLTAETQYF. The DNA of the CDR3 is TGTGCCAGCTCACCACTTACAGCGGAGACCCAGTACTTC. The whole variable domain, remainder taken from reference TRBV18 and TRBJ2-5, is NAGVMQNPRHLVRRRGQEARLRCSPMKGHSHVYWYRQLPEEGLKFMVYLQKENIIDESGMPKERFSAEFPKEGPSILRIQQVVRGDSAAYFCASSPLTAETQYFGPGTRLLVL.

This clonotype has a count of ten or more. V gene TRBV29-1 combines with J gene TRBJ2-5, with 9 bases aligning to TRBD1. The CDR3 extends over 14 amino acids. Germline V CDR1 and CDR2: SQVTM, ANQGSEA. V lost 0 bases, J lost 5 bases, and 4 bases stayed unmatched. The CDR3 DNA follows: TGCAGCGTTGAAGAGGGGGACAGGGAGGAGACCCAGTACTTC. Translation: CSVEEGDREETQYF.

V and J are TRBV7-2 and TRBJ1-3; possible D gene TRBD1, 5 bases. V lost 5 bases and J 4 bases, leaving 15 bases between the germline ends. This CDR3 spans 15 amino acids. Looked up from germline, CDR1 is SGHTA and CDR2 is FQGNSA. The CDR3 DNA follows: TGTGCCAGCAGCATAGACAGTTCGTCAGGAAACACCATATATTTT. This translates into CASSIDSSSGNTIYF.

The V gene is TRBV3-1, the J gene TRBJ2-3; D is unresolved. The CDR3 runs to 16 residues. Germline CDR1 reads LGHDT; CDR2 reads YNNKEL (reference sequence). V lost 0 bases and J 4 bases, leaving 14 bases between the germline ends. CDR3 nucleotides: TGTGCCAGCAGCCAAGATCTGGAGCCCCCCCCAGATACGCAGTATTTT. Its translation is CASSQDLEPPPDTQYF.

The chain recombines TRBV29-1 with TRBJ1-2; 7 bases are shared with TRBD1. Germline CDR1 and CDR2: SQVTM and ANQGSEA. Unmatched junction bases numbered 7, after V lost 3 bases and J lost 3 bases. This CDR3 has 14 amino acids. DNA for the CDR3: TGCAGCGTTGATGATGAGGGGGCCTACTATGGCTACACCTTC. This encodes CSVDDEGAYYGYTF. Variable domain in full (rest from reference TRBV29-1 and TRBJ1-2): SAVISQKPSRDICQRGTSLTIQCQVDSQVTMMFWYRQQPGQSLTLIATANQGSEATYESGFVIDKFPISRPNLTFSTLTVSNMSPEDSSIYLCSVDDEGAYYGYTFGSGTRLTVV.

The chain has TRBV12-3 or TRBV12-4 and TRBJ1-2, with D perhaps TRBD1 (6 bases). V lost 4 bases to trimming and J lost 0 bases, with 12 bases between them. The CDR3 runs 15 residues. CDR3 sequence reads: CASSSDRQANYGYTF. The CDR3 DNA follows: TGTGCCAGCAGTTCTGACAGACAGGCTAACTATGGCTACACCTTC.

This clonotype was observed a few times. This chain connects TRBV27 to TRBJ1-1; no firm D call. Deletions cut 0 bases from V and 6 bases from J, with 14 bases between. The CDR3 extends over 15 amino acids. Germline lookup yields CDR1 MNHEY and CDR2 SMNVEV (reference sequence). The CDR3 loop is CASSLSAMGAAEAFF. CDR3 in DNA: TGTGCCAGCAGTTTATCCGCAATGGGAGCGGCTGAAGCTTTCTTT.

The rearrangement uses TRBV6-6 and TRBJ2-1, with D perhaps matching TRBD1 or TRBD2 (6 bases each). CDR1 and CDR2 (germline): MNHNY, SVGAGI (reference sequence). V dropped 4 bases and J dropped 6 bases, with 19 bases sitting between them. CDR3 length: 16 residues. The CDR3 nucleotides are TGTGCCAGCAGTTCCCGGGACCCCGGAGGGGGCAATGAGCAGTTCTTC. It specifies CASSSRDPGGGNEQFF.

This clonotype was seen a few times. A junction boundary mismatches the germline segment, possibly from a read error. The V call is TRBV28, the J call TRBJ2-1; 7 bases are a match to TRBD2. The V gene's germline CDR1 is MDHEN and CDR2 SYDVKM. CDR3 size: 15 residues. The CDR3 nucleotides are TGTGCCAGCAGATCCCCAGGGAGGGGATTCCACGAGCGGTACTTC. Translation gives CASRSPGRGFHERYF.

This clonotype was seen many times. The chain uses TRBV28 and TRBJ2-1; 10 positions agree with TRBD2. Germline CDR1 is MDHEN and CDR2 is SYDVKM. This CDR3 is 16 amino acids long. V gave up 4 bases and J gave up 6 bases; unmatched junction bases: 9. CDR3 sequence: CASSSPASGRSNEQFF. CDR3 DNA sequence: TGTGCCAGCAGTTCGCCTGCTAGCGGGAGATCCAATGAGCAGTTCTTC.

This chain uses TRBV7-9 with TRBJ1-1, with 9 bases fitting TRBD1. The CDR3 covers 15 residues. CDR1 SEHNR and CDR2 FQNEAQ come from the germline V gene (reference sequence). Trimming at V came to 3 bases and at J to 6 bases, leaving 8 bases not matched to a gene. CDR3 in DNA: TGTGCCAGCAGCTTCTACAGGGGGCGTAGGCCTGAAGCTTTCTTT. It is translated as CASSFYRGRRPEAFF.

This clonotype was detected only a few times. The CDR3 DNA sequence: TGTGCCAGCGCGAGAGCGGGACCCTACGAGCAGTACTTC. Encoded protein: CASARAGPYEQYF. The J gene is TRBJ2-7, the V gene TRBV7-2; TRBD2 matches 7 bases. The V gene's germline CDR1 is SGHTA and CDR2 FQGNSA. V lost 8 bases, J lost 2 bases, and 6 bases stayed unmatched. This CDR3 is 13 amino acids long.

A note on this clonotype: Possible read error: a much larger clone is one base away. The J gene is TRBJ1-5, the V gene TRBV14, with D possibly matching TRBD1 (6 bases). The germline V and J ends were trimmed by 3 bases and 2 bases, with 11 bases remaining between them. The CDR3 has 15 residues. Germline V gene lookup returns CDR1 SGHDN and CDR2 FVKESK. CDR3 nucleotide sequence: TGTGCCAGCAGCCACAACAGGGTCGGCAATCAGCCCCAGCATTTT. Its translation is CASSHNRVGNQPQHF.

This chain uses TRBV27 with TRBJ2-2; D gene uncertain. Germline CDR1 MNHEY, CDR2 SMNVEV (reference sequence). The CDR3 consists of 12 residues. Trimming pared 2 bases from V and 8 bases from J, leaving 6 bases between. CDR3 nucleotides: TGTGCCAGCAGTTTAGGGCTGGGGGAGCTGTTTTTT. The encoded protein is CASSLGLGELFF.

This chain connects TRBV7-8 to TRBJ1-1; the match to TRBD1 covers 8 bases. Per the germline V gene, CDR1 is SGHVS and CDR2 is FQNEAQ. The CDR3 runs to 14 residues. The V gene end was trimmed by 1 base and the J gene end by 7 bases; junction bases not matched to a gene: 5. CDR3 nucleotide sequence: TGTGCCAGCAGCTTAGGGGGACAGGCGCTTGAAGCTTTCTTT. It specifies CASSLGGQALEAFF.

The chain has TRBV6-1 and TRBJ2-5; D is unresolved. V lost 3 bases, J lost 3 bases, and 5 bases lay in between. CDR1 and CDR2 from the germline V gene are MNHNS and SASEGT. The CDR3 runs 12 residues. The CDR3: CASSDRKETQYF. The CDR3 bases are TGTGCCAGCAGTGACAGAAAAGAGACCCAGTACTTC.